This T cell receptor beta chain comes out of a study of OX40 agonist ivuxolimab in advanced cancers. Study at large: Three patients responded partially, comprising one with hepatocellular carcinoma and two with cutaneous melanoma.

Overall study findings and caveats: Certain nonresponders likewise exhibited a low normalized T-cell clonal expansion.

Worth noting for this clone: What it binds is unknown.

This CDR3 is built from 13 residues. V lost 6 bases to trimming and J lost 4 bases; unmatched junction nucleotides: 5. Germline V gene data show CDR1 as KGHSH and CDR2 as LQKENI. Produced via immunoSEQ multiplex PCR; TCRdb's table is partial and in-frame only. The table records about 38,000 clones, approximately 80% of them present only once. This material consisted of CD4+ or CD8+ T cells sorted from blood, taken in a trial of the OX40 agonist ivuxolimab. The TCR originated in an adult with an advanced solid tumor such as melanoma, head and neck, liver or kidney cancer. V gene TRBV18 combines with J gene TRBJ1-2, with TRBD1 matching over 7 bases. CDR3 sequence (DNA): TGTGCCAGCTCCCGGGACAGCCTCTATGGCTACACCTTC. Translation: CASSRDSLYGYTF.